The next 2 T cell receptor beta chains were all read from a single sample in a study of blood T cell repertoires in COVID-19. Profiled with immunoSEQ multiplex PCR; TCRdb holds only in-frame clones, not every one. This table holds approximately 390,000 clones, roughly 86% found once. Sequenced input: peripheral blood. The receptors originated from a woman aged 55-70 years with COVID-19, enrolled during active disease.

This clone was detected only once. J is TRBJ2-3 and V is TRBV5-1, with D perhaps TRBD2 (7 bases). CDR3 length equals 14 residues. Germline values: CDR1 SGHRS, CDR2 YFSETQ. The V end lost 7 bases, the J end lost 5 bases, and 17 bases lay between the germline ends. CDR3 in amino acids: CASQLGGAIDTQYF. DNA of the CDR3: TGCGCCAGCCAATTGGGGGGGGCGATAGATACGCAGTATTTT. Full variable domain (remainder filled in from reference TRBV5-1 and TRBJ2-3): KAGVTQTPRYLIKTRGQQVTLSCSPISGHRSVSWYQQTPGQGLQFLFEYFSETQRNKGNFPGRFSGRQFSNSRSEMNVSTLELGDSALYLCASQLGGAIDTQYFGPGTRLTVL.

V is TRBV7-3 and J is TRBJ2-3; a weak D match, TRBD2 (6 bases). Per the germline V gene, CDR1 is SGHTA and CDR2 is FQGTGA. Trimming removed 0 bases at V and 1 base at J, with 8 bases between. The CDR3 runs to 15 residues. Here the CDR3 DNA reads TGTGCCAGCAGCTTAACGGAGGGGCGCACAGATACGCAGTATTTT. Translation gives CASSLTEGRTDTQYF. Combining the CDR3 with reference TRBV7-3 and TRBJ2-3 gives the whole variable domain GAGVSQTPSNKVTEKGKYVELRCDPISGHTALYWYRQSLGQGPEFLIYFQGTGAADDSGLPNDRFFAVRPEGSVSTLKIQRTERGDSAVYLCASSLTEGRTDTQYFGPGTRLTVL.